This entry is about one T cell receptor beta chain. The sample originates from a study of T cells in Graves' hyperthyroidism and ophthalmopathy. Authors of the study amplified TCR beta CDR3 regions from RNA transcripts. Carried out on the TCR CDR3, a first-round RT-PCR used the HTBI primer set. Each CDR3 protein gets one entry after TCRdb re-called the multiplex PCR reads with MiXCR. This table has some 600,000 distinct CDR3 sequences, roughly 13% appearing once. Clinicians diagnosed patients from clinical symptoms, serum thyroxine and TRAb, thyroid ultrasound and orbital computed tomography. The PBMCs studied were ones that came from approximately 9.9 ml fresh peripheral blood. This sequence was found in a young woman with Graves' hyperthyroidism that later progressed to Graves' ophthalmopathy. The sample taken for sequencing was blood.

CDR3 region: CASSIQKRAVCEQYF. CDR3 bases: TGTGCCAGCAGTATTCAAAAGCGGGCTGTCTGCGAGCAGTACTTC. The chain carries TRBV12-3 or TRBV12-4 and TRBJ2-7; D perhaps matches TRBD2 (6 bases). V was shortened by 5 bases and J by 6 bases, with 20 bases between the two germline ends. This CDR3 region has 15 residues.